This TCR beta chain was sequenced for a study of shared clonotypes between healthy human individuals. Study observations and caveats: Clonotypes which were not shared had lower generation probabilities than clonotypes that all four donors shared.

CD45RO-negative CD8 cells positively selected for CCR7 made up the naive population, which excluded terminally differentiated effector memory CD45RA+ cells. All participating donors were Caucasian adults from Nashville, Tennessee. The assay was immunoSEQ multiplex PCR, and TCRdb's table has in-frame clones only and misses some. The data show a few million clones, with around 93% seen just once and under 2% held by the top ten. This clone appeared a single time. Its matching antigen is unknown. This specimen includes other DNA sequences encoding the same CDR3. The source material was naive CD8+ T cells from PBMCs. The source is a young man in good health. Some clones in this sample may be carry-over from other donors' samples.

CDR3 in amino acids: CASSVGQSTDTQYF. The CDR3, as DNA: TGTGCCAGCAGCGTAGGGCAGAGCACAGATACGCAGTATTTT. The chain employs TRBV9 and TRBJ2-3; unclear D gene. CDR1 and CDR2 (germline): SGDLS, YYNGEE. The V and J ends lost 0 bases and 0 bases respectively, with 5 bases between them. The length of the CDR3 is 14 residues.